The 8 T cell receptor beta chains below all came from one sample that was sequenced in a study of T cell changes during pregnancy in multiple sclerosis. Generated by immunoSEQ multiplex PCR, the TCRdb table keeps only in-frame clones and is missing some. The sample consists of 25,000 to 35,000 clones, 92% of them appearing once. This specimen consisted of peripheral blood, obtained in the first trimester of pregnancy. The source of these receptors is a female donor in good health, enrolled as a control in a pregnancy study.

V is TRBV10-1 and J is TRBJ2-1, with TRBD1 matching 9 bases. V shed 6 bases, J shed 4 bases, and the junction held 4 bases outside the gene matches. Looked up from germline, CDR1 is WNHNN and CDR2 is SYGVQD (reference sequence). The CDR3 covers 14 residues. The CDR3 DNA sequence: TGCGCCAGCAGGGGGGACAGGGATTACAATGAGCAGTTCTTC. This encodes CASRGDRDYNEQFF.

This chain links TRBV6-6 with TRBJ2-2; D uncertain. The germline CDR1 and CDR2 sequences are MNHNY and SVGAGI (reference sequence). CDR3 size: 12 residues. Trimming left V 2 bases short and J 5 bases short, with 3 bases between. The chain's CDR3 is CASSYQTGELFF. CDR3 bases: TGTGCCAGCAGTTACCAAACCGGGGAGCTGTTTTTT.

A word on this clone: The junction and the germline gene differ at one end; a read error may be behind it. The genes are TRBV7-7 and TRBJ2-7; no reliable D call. Germline V gene data show CDR1 as SSHAT and CDR2 as FNYEAQ (reference sequence). The CDR3 covers 14 residues. The CDR3 DNA sequence: TGTGCTAGCAGCTTAGAGAGGAGCTCCTACGAGCAGTACTTC. Translated: CASSLERSSYEQYF.

The genes are TRBV27 and TRBJ1-1; 10 bases line up with TRBD1. The germline V gene has CDR1 MNHEY and CDR2 SMNVEV (reference sequence). The CDR3 is 14 residues long. With V trimmed by 6 bases and J by 11 bases, 12 bases remained unmatched. The CDR3 spells CASSQGTGARHAFF. CDR3 nucleotide sequence: TGTGCCAGCAGCCAAGGGACAGGGGCGCGCCATGCTTTCTTT.

This chain links TRBV5-4 with TRBJ1-2; D unclear. The CDR3 length is 13 residues. V dropped 0 bases and J dropped 8 bases, with 11 bases sitting between them. Looked up from germline, CDR1 is SGHNT and CDR2 is YYREEE (reference sequence). Written as DNA, the CDR3 is TGTGCCAGCAGCTTGGTTACTAGGCAGGGCTACACCTTC. Protein product: CASSLVTRQGYTF.

The DNA of the CDR3 is TGTGCCAGCAGGGACCGGACAGGTAACACTGAAGCTTTCTTT. It codes for CASRDRTGNTEAFF. The J gene is TRBJ1-1, the V gene TRBV6-1; 7 positions agree with TRBD1. Trimming cost V 6 bases and J 2 bases; bases outside gene matches: 6. The CDR3 totals 14 residues. Germline CDR1 and CDR2: MNHNS and SASEGT.

The rearrangement joins TRBV5-4 to TRBJ1-6; no reliable D call. V was shortened by 5 bases and J by 6 bases, with 12 bases between the two germline ends. The germline CDR1 and CDR2 sequences are SGHNT and YYREEE (reference sequence). The CDR3 covers 14 residues. CDR3 sequence reads: CASRRVGSNSPLHF. CDR3 nucleotides: TGTGCCAGCAGGCGGGTGGGTAGTAATTCACCCCTCCACTTT. The full variable domain, completed using reference TRBV5-4 and TRBJ1-6, is ETGVTQSPTHLIKTRGQQVTLRCSSQSGHNTVSWYQQALGQGPQFIFQYYREEENGRGNFPPRFSGLQFPNYSSELNVNALELDDSALYLCASRRVGSNSPLHFGNGTRLTVT.

This sequence joins TRBV5-1 and TRBJ2-2; D is unclear. Per the germline V gene, CDR1 is SGHRS and CDR2 is YFSETQ. This CDR3 is built from 13 residues. Trimming removed 2 bases from V and 1 base from J, with 3 bases in between. The CDR3: CASSFLNTGELFF. CDR3 bases: TGCGCCAGCAGCTTTCTGAACACCGGGGAGCTGTTTTTT.